This TCR beta chain stems from a study of control samples from healthy donors and cancer patients. Unmatched junction bases numbered 6, after V lost 5 bases and J lost 6 bases. The germline CDR1 and CDR2 sequences are MNHEY and SVGEGT. The CDR3 runs 15 residues. Profiled with immunoSEQ multiplex PCR; TCRdb holds only in-frame clones, not every one. Counted here are 90,000 to 140,000 clones, roughly 80% occurring once; the ten biggest clones make up around 13%. Sequenced: blood. This rearrangement joins TRBV6-2 or TRBV6-3 to TRBJ2-1; the match to TRBD2 covers 11 bases. This receptor was obtained from a woman aged 45-59 years in good health. CDR3 nucleotide sequence: TGTGCCAGCAGTGGACTGACTAGCGGGACCAATGAGCAGTTCTTC. Protein sequence: CASSGLTSGTNEQFF.